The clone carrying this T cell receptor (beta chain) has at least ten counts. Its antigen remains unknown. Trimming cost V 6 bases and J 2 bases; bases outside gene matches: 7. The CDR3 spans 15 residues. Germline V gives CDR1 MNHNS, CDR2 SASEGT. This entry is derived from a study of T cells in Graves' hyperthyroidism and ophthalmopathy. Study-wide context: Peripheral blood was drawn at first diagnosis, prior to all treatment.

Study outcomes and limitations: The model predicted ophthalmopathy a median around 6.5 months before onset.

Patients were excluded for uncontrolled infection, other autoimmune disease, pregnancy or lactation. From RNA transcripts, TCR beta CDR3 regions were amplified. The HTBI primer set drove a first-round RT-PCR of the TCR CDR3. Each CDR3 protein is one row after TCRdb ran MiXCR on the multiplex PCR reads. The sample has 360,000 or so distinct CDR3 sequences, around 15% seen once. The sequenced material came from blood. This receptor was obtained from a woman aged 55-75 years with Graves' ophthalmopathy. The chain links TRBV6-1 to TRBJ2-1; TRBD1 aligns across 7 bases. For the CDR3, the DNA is TGTGCCAGCAGGGACAGGACCCTACCCTACAATGAGCAGTTCTTC. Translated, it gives CASRDRTLPYNEQFF.